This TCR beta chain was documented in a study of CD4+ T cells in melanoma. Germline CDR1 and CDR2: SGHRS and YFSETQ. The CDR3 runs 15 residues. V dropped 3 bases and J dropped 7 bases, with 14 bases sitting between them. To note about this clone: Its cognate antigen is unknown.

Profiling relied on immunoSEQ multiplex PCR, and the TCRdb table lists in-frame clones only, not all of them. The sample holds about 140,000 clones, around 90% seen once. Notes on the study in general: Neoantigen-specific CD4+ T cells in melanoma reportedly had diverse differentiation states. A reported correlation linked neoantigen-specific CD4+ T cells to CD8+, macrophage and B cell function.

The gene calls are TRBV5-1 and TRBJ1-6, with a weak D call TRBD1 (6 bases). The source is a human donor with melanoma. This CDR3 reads CASSSGLTGNSPLHF. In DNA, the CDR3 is TGCGCCAGCAGCTCCGGACTTACAGGGAATTCACCCCTCCACTTT.